These 16 T cell receptor beta chains were all obtained from the same sample, sequenced in a study of blood T cell repertoires in COVID-19. This table comes from immunoSEQ multiplex PCR, and its TCRdb copy is limited to in-frame clones, with some not included. The data show 400,000 or so clones, roughly 87% seen once. The sequenced sample was PBMCs or T cells enriched from blood (not recorded which). The source of these receptors is a man aged 18 to 30 who had recovered from COVID-19.

The J gene is TRBJ2-7, the V gene TRBV3-1 (or the pseudogene TRBV3-2); TRBD1 matches 8 bases. J was trimmed by 6 bases and V by 4 bases; bases with no gene match: 11. CDR1 and CDR2 (germline): LGHDT, YNNKEL (reference sequence). CDR3 length: 15 residues. The CDR3 protein is CASSPWIGTGGEQYF. DNA of the CDR3: TGTGCCAGCAGCCCCTGGATCGGGACAGGAGGCGAGCAGTACTTC.

This rearrangement joins TRBV3-1 (or the pseudogene TRBV3-2) to TRBJ2-1; TRBD2 matches 9 bases. The V and J ends lost 2 bases and 15 bases, in that order; junction bases with no gene match: 8. Germline assignment: CDR1 LGHDT and CDR2 YNNKEL (reference sequence). The CDR3 runs 13 residues. This chain's CDR3 is CASSQTGLANRFF. DNA of the CDR3: TGTGCCAGCAGCCAAACGGGACTAGCTAATCGGTTCTTC.

V and J are TRBV7-2 and TRBJ1-5; no firm D call. Looked up from germline, CDR1 is SGHTA and CDR2 is FQGNSA. This CDR3 has 15 amino acids. V dropped 1 base and J dropped 5 bases, with 12 bases sitting between them. The CDR3 loop is CASSLGPGRDQPQHF. The CDR3 bases are TGTGCCAGCAGCTTAGGTCCTGGTCGGGATCAGCCCCAGCATTTT.

The chain couples TRBV7-2 to TRBJ2-1, with 7 bases aligning to TRBD2. Germline trimming cut 4 bases from V and 9 bases from J; bases unmatched to any gene: 12. Germline loops: CDR1 SGHTA, CDR2 FQGNSA. The CDR3 is 15 residues long. The CDR3 loop reads CASSSARWGGPEQFF. The CDR3 nucleotides are TGTGCCAGCAGCTCCGCCAGATGGGGAGGGCCTGAGCAGTTCTTC.

J is TRBJ1-2 and V is TRBV7-9, with D possibly being TRBD1 (5 bases). This CDR3 is 14 amino acids long. Germline V gene lookup returns CDR1 SEHNR and CDR2 FQNEAQ (reference sequence). Trimming stripped 2 bases from V and 4 bases from J, with 11 bases between. CDR3 sequence: CASSLIPGLYGYTF. The CDR3 DNA follows: TGTGCCAGCAGCTTAATCCCAGGGCTCTATGGCTACACCTTC. Supplemented by reference TRBV7-9 and TRBJ1-2, the full variable domain reads DTGVSQNPRHKITKRGQNVTFRCDPISEHNRLYWYRQTLGQGPEFLTYFQNEAQLEKSRLLSDRFSAERPKGSFSTLEIQRTEQGDSAMYLCASSLIPGLYGYTFGSGTRLTVV.

The chain recombines TRBV7-9 with TRBJ1-2, with D unclear. CDR3 length: 12 amino acids. Germline CDR1 reads SEHNR; CDR2 reads FQNEAQ (reference sequence). The V end lost 4 bases, the J end lost 4 bases, and 7 bases lay between the germline ends. CDR3 amino acids: CASSSFGYGYTF. In DNA, the CDR3 is TGTGCCAGCAGCTCCTTCGGCTATGGCTACACCTTC. Complete variable domain (other parts from reference TRBV7-9 and TRBJ1-2): DTGVSQNPRHKITKRGQNVTFRCDPISEHNRLYWYRQTLGQGPEFLTYFQNEAQLEKSRLLSDRFSAERPKGSFSTLEIQRTEQGDSAMYLCASSSFGYGYTFGSGTRLTVV.

This chain links TRBV24-1 with TRBJ1-2; TRBD1 agrees at 7 bases. The length of the CDR3 is 13 residues. V was pared by 12 bases and J by 4 bases, with 10 bases of the junction left unmatched. In germline, CDR1 is KGHDR, CDR2 SFDVKD. This CDR3 reads CASLGRGVYGYTF. In DNA form, the CDR3 reads TGTGCCTCTTTGGGCAGGGGGGTCTATGGCTACACCTTC.

The chain carries TRBV25-1 and TRBJ2-7, with a possible D match to TRBD1 (6 bases). The length of the CDR3 is 15 residues. Between the trimmed V and J ends, which lost 9 bases and 0 bases, there was a span of 18 bases. Germline V gene sequence: CDR1 MGHDK, CDR2 SYGVNS. Here the CDR3 reads CASELSGTHSYEQYF. In DNA, the CDR3 is TGTGCCAGTGAACTCTCCGGGACACACTCCTACGAGCAGTACTTC.

A single count supports this clone. V gene TRBV5-8 combines with J gene TRBJ1-5; 7 bases are shared with TRBD1. V shed 0 bases, J shed 11 bases, and the junction held 5 bases outside the gene matches. The CDR3 has 13 residues. Germline V lookup: CDR1 SGHTS, CDR2 YDEGEE. In nucleotides, the CDR3 is TGTGCCAGCAGCTTGGATACAGGGGTAGCCCAGCATTTT. Its protein product is CASSLDTGVAQHF.

CDR3 nucleotides: TGTGCCAGCAGTTACGTTGGTCAGTACACTGAAGCTTTCTTT. Translated: CASSYVGQYTEAFF. The chain has TRBV6-5 and TRBJ1-1; no reliable D call. The germline gives CDR1 MNHEY, CDR2 SVGAGI. The V end lost 2 bases, the J end lost 3 bases, and 10 bases lay between the germline ends. The CDR3 sequence is 14 residues long.

The rearrangement joins TRBV7-9 to TRBJ2-3, with D possibly matching TRBD2 (5 bases). The CDR3 is 14 residues long. V lost 2 bases to trimming and J lost 2 bases, with 8 bases between them. The germline V gene has CDR1 SEHNR and CDR2 FQNEAQ (reference sequence). For the CDR3, the DNA is TGTGCCAGCAGCTTATATAGCGACACAGATACGCAGTATTTT. This gives the protein CASSLYSDTDTQYF.

This sequence joins TRBV5-1 and TRBJ2-1; 8 positions match TRBD2. Germline CDR1 is SGHRS and CDR2 is YFSETQ. The CDR3 sequence is 14 residues long. Trimming removed 2 bases from V and 4 bases from J; junction bases left unmatched: 2. CDR3 in DNA: TGCGCCAGCAGCTTTCCTAGCGGGTACAATGAGCAGTTCTTC. Protein: CASSFPSGYNEQFF. Combining the CDR3 with reference TRBV5-1 and TRBJ2-1 gives the whole variable domain KAGVTQTPRYLIKTRGQQVTLSCSPISGHRSVSWYQQTPGQGLQFLFEYFSETQRNKGNFPGRFSGRQFSNSRSEMNVSTLELGDSALYLCASSFPSGYNEQFFGPGTRLTVL.

The chain joins TRBV2 to TRBJ1-2; D may be TRBD1 (6 bases). The CDR3 extends over 15 amino acids. Germline loops: CDR1 SNHLY, CDR2 FYNNEI. V gave up 6 bases and J gave up 6 bases, with 20 bases separating them. CDR3 sequence: CASSPGHPKNNGYTF. The CDR3 coding sequence is TGTGCCAGCAGCCCGGGACATCCCAAGAATAATGGCTACACCTTC.

Details on this clone: It is unclear where the CDR3 begins or ends on the DNA, so no DNA is shown, and the CDR3 is as TCRdb lists it. The CDR3 loop reads CASSWGSGSDEQFF. The gene calls are TRBV7-6 and TRBJ2-1; the table assigns TRBD2, which was not confirmed against the DNA. The CDR3 numbers 14 amino acids, ends counted. Germline CDR1 SGHVS, CDR2 FNYEAQ.

This clone was recorded once. The V gene is TRBV12-3 or TRBV12-4, the J gene TRBJ1-4; no firm D call. The V end lost 3 bases, the J end lost 8 bases, and 7 bases lay between the germline ends. CDR3 length equals 12 residues. CDR3 sequence: CASSLEGEKLFF. In nucleotides, the CDR3 is TGTGCCAGCAGTTTGGAGGGAGAAAAACTGTTTTTT.

As for this clone: Other DNA sequences from this sample encode an identical CDR3 as well. The J gene is TRBJ2-1, the V gene TRBV9; 8 bases are shared with TRBD2. With 3 bases clipped from V and 1 base from J, the junction kept 3 bases outside the gene matches. The CDR3 extends over 15 amino acids. The germline V gene encodes CDR1 SGDLS and CDR2 YYNGEE. The DNA for the CDR3 is TGTGCCAGCAGCGCCACTAGCGGTTCCTACAATGAGCAGTTCTTC. Translation gives CASSATSGSYNEQFF.